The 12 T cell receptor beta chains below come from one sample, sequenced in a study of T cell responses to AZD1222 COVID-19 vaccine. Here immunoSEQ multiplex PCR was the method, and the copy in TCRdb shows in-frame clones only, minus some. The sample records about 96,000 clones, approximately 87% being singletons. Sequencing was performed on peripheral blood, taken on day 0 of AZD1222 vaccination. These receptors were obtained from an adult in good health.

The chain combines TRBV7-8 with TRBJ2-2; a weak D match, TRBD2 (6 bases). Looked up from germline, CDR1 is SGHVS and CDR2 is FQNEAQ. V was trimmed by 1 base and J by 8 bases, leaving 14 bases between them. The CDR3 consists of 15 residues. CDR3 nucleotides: TGTGCCAGCAGCTTAGTGCAGCGTGCGGGAGGGGAGCTGTTTTTT. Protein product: CASSLVQRAGGELFF.

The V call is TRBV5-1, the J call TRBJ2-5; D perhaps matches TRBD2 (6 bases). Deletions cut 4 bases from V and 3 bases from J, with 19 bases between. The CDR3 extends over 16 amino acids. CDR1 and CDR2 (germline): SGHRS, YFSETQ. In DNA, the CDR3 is TGCGCCAGCAGCGTTGGCGGGGCGGGCCTGAAAGAGACCCAGTACTTC. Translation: CASSVGGAGLKETQYF. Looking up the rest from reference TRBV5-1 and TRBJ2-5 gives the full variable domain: KAGVTQTPRYLIKTRGQQVTLSCSPISGHRSVSWYQQTPGQGLQFLFEYFSETQRNKGNFPGRFSGRQFSNSRSEMNVSTLELGDSALYLCASSVGGAGLKETQYFGPGTRLLVL.

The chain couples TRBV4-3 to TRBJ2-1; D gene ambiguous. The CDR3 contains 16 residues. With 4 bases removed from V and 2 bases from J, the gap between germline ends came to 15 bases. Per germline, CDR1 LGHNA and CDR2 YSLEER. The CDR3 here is CASSRFQDSTYNEQFF. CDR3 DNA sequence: TGCGCCAGCAGCCGATTCCAGGATAGCACCTACAATGAGCAGTTCTTC.

In DNA, the CDR3 is TGTGCCAGCAGTAACGGGGGGGAAAACTATGGCTACACCTTC. This encodes CASSNGGENYGYTF. The chain is built from TRBV6-5 and TRBJ1-2; tentatively, D is TRBD1 (5 bases). This CDR3 region has 14 residues. Deletions cut 5 bases from V and 2 bases from J, with 12 bases between. The germline CDR1 and CDR2 sequences are MNHEY and SVGAGI.

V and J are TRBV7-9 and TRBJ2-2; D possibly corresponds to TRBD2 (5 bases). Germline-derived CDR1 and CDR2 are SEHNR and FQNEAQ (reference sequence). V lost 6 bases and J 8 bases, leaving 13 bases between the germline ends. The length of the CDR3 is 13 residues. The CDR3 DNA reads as TGTGCCAGCAGGGCGGGTCCTAGTGGGGAGCTGTTTTTT. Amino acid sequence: CASRAGPSGELFF.

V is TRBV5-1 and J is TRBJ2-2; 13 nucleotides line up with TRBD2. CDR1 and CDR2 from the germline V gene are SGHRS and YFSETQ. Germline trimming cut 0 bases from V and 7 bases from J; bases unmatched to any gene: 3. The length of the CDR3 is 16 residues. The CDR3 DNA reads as TGCGCCAGCAGCTTGGAACTAGCGGGAGGGTTCGGGGAGCTGTTTTTT. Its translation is CASSLELAGGFGELFF.

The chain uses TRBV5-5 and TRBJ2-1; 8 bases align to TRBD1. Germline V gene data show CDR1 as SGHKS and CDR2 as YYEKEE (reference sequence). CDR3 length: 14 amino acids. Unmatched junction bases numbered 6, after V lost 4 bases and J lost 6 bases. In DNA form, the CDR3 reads TGTGCCAGCAGCCTAGGAACAGGGGGCAATGAGCAGTTCTTC. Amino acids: CASSLGTGGNEQFF.

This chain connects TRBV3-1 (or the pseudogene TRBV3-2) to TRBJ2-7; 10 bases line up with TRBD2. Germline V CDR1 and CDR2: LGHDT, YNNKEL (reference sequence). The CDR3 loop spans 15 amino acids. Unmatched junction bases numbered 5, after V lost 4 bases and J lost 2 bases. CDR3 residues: CASSLRLAGAYEQYF. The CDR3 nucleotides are TGTGCCAGCAGCCTCCGACTAGCGGGCGCCTACGAGCAGTACTTC.

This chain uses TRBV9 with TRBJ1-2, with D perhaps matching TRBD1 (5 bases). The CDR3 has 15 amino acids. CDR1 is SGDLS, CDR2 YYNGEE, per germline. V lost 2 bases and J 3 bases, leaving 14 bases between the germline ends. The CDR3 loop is CASSVRSTGDYGYTF. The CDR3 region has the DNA TGTGCCAGCAGCGTTCGGTCTACAGGCGACTATGGCTACACCTTC.

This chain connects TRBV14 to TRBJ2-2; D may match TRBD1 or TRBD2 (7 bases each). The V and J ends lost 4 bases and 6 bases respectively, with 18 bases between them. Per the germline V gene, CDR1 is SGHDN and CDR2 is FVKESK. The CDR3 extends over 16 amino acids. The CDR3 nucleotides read TGTGCCAGCAGCCGGGAGGGGGCTAGTCGTCCCGGGGAGCTGTTTTTT. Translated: CASSREGASRPGELFF.

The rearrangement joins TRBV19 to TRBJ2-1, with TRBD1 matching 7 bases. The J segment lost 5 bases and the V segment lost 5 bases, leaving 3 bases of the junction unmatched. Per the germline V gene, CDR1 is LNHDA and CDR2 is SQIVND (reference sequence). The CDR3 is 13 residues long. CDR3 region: CASSRTGDNEQFF. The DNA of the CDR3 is TGTGCCAGTAGTCGGACAGGAGACAATGAGCAGTTCTTC.

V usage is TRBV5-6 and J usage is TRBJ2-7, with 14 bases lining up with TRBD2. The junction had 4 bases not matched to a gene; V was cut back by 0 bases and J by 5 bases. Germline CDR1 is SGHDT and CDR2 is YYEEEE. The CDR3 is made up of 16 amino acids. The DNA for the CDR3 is TGTGCCAGCAGCTTGGGGGGACTAGCGGGAGCTAACGAGCAGTACTTC. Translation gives CASSLGGLAGANEQYF.